Given below is one T cell receptor (beta chain) in context. Antigen: not known. Sequenced by immunoSEQ multiplex PCR; TCRdb stores in-frame clones only, minus some. Here the sample spans 90,000 to 150,000 clones, 88% being singletons. Trimming took 2 bases from V and 0 from J; bases not matched to a gene: 11. The CDR3 is 19 amino acids. Germline V gene sequence: CDR1 SGHVS, CDR2 FNYEAQ. The data belong to a study of T cell responses to AZD1222 COVID-19 vaccine. Study-wide points: Regions 160-218 and 743-854 dominated among vaccine-associated CD4 TCRs spanning spike. Repertoires in all cases were sampled only once the peak T cell response had passed. Targeting of unmutated variant regions was reportedly seen in nearly half of spike-specific TCRs.

The sequencing here drew on peripheral blood, taken 28 days after the second AZD1222 dose. This rearrangement joins TRBV7-6 to TRBJ2-1, with 9 positions matching TRBD1. The receptor was derived from an adult who received the AZD1222 COVID-19 vaccine. The CDR3 nucleotides read TGTGCCAGCAGCTTAAGAGGGACAGGGCTAACGAGCTCCTACAATGAGCAGTTCTTC. Amino acids: CASSLRGTGLTSSYNEQFF.